What follows are 8 T cell receptor beta chains derived from one specimen sequenced in a study of cytomegalovirus exposure and HLA in healthy donors (TCRdb year 2017). The protocol used for the library was the immunoSEQ multiplex PCR assay. For the multiplex PCR, a mixture combining 60 forward primers for TCR Vbeta segments and 13 reverse primers for TCR Jbeta segments was used. Imported from immuneACCESS, the table was reduced by TCRdb to in-frame sequences with V and J called. These copies leave out some clones; in studies compared against another copy, an unresolved V gene accounts for under half, and the cause of the remainder is not known. This sample has about 180,000 clones in its table, and more than 65% of those were observed once. The ten largest clones capture 0.5% to 0.55% of the sample. Sequencing was performed on PBMCs. The receptors shown here come from a woman aged 50 to 60 in good health and CMV-seronegative.

The sample holds a few counts of this clone. V gene TRBV25-1 combines with J gene TRBJ1-2; weak D call: TRBD1 (5 bases). Germline V CDR1 and CDR2: MGHDK, SYGVNS. The CDR3 totals 15 residues. V was clipped by 7 bases and J by 5 bases, with 20 bases between them. The CDR3 DNA sequence: TGTGCCAGCACCAGGAGACAGCGCTCCGATTATGGCTACACCTTC. Its protein product is CASTRRQRSDYGYTF.

This chain links TRBV5-4 with TRBJ2-5; D is perhaps TRBD1 (6 bases). The germline V gene encodes CDR1 SGHNT and CDR2 YYREEE (reference sequence). The CDR3 is made up of 15 amino acids. The V gene lost 4 bases and the J gene lost 5 bases, with 18 bases spanning the gap. In nucleotides, the CDR3 is TGTGCCAGCAGCCCTAGTCCGGACAGATACGAGACCCAGTACTTC. Translating gives CASSPSPDRYETQYF. The entire variable domain, with the rest obtained from reference TRBV5-4 and TRBJ2-5, is as follows: ETGVTQSPTHLIKTRGQQVTLRCSSQSGHNTVSWYQQALGQGPQFIFQYYREEENGRGNFPPRFSGLQFPNYSSELNVNALELDDSALYLCASSPSPDRYETQYFGPGTRLLVL.

The chain recombines TRBV29-1 with TRBJ2-7; a possible D gene is TRBD1 (5 bases). Germline V gene lookup returns CDR1 SQVTM and CDR2 ANQGSEA. The CDR3 covers 13 residues. Trimming shortened V by 7 bases and J by 3 bases, and 16 bases separated the two germline ends. This chain's CDR3 is CSARQQNRYEQYF. CDR3 coding DNA: TGCAGCGCAAGACAGCAAAACCGCTACGAGCAGTACTTC.

V and J are TRBV23-1 and TRBJ2-2, with 8 nucleotides matching TRBD2. TRBV23-1 is an ORF for which the function is uncertain. The CDR3 sequence is 16 residues long. V shed 0 bases, J shed 7 bases, and the junction held 7 bases outside the gene matches. CDR3 in DNA: TGCGCCAGCAGTCAATCGAATAGCGGGGTGGGCGGGGAGCTGTTTTTT. Protein: CASSQSNSGVGGELFF.

The V call is TRBV7-9, the J call TRBJ2-5; tentative D call: TRBD1 (6 bases). Trimming cost V 5 bases and J 9 bases, with 13 bases left between them. Germline V gene sequence: CDR1 SEHNR, CDR2 FQNEAQ (reference sequence). The CDR3 spans 12 residues. This CDR3 is CASSKGELAQYF. The CDR3, as DNA: TGTGCCAGCAGCAAGGGGGAACTGGCCCAGTACTTC.

The chain carries TRBV5-1 and TRBJ2-3; D is possibly TRBD1 (5 bases). The germline CDR1 and CDR2 sequences are SGHRS and YFSETQ. Between the trimmed V and J ends, which lost 4 bases and 0 bases, there was a span of 18 bases. The CDR3 contains 17 residues. The CDR3 loop reads CASSGTTTGVSTDTQYF. In DNA form, the CDR3 reads TGCGCCAGCAGCGGTACTACTACAGGCGTCAGCACAGATACGCAGTATTTT. Variable domain in full (rest from reference TRBV5-1 and TRBJ2-3): KAGVTQTPRYLIKTRGQQVTLSCSPISGHRSVSWYQQTPGQGLQFLFEYFSETQRNKGNFPGRFSGRQFSNSRSEMNVSTLELGDSALYLCASSGTTTGVSTDTQYFGPGTRLTVL.

This clone appeared once. V gene TRBV5-1 combines with J gene TRBJ2-7; 8 bases are shared with TRBD1. The CDR3 runs 16 residues. Germline values: CDR1 SGHRS, CDR2 YFSETQ. Germline trimming cut 3 bases from V and 2 bases from J; bases unmatched to any gene: 10. In DNA, the CDR3 is TGCGCCAGCAGCTCTAGACCGGACAGGGCGACCTACGAGCAGTACTTC. Amino acids: CASSSRPDRATYEQYF.

The chain has TRBV13 and TRBJ2-5; D gene unclear. This CDR3 is built from 15 residues. Trimming left V 0 bases short and J 5 bases short, with 13 bases between. Germline lookup yields CDR1 PRHDT and CDR2 FYEKMQ (reference sequence). The chain's CDR3 is CASSLGQANRETQYF. The CDR3, as DNA: TGTGCCAGCAGCTTAGGTCAGGCCAACCGGGAGACCCAGTACTTC.